The 2 T cell receptor beta chains listed next were all sequenced from one sample in a study of cytomegalovirus exposure and HLA in healthy donors. The protocol was immunoSEQ multiplex PCR, while the TCRdb copy is restricted to in-frame clones and leaves out a portion. The sample includes about 150,000 clones, around 84% of them seen just once. The sequencing input was PBMCs. The receptors here all came from a human donor in good health.

This clone was seen just once. The rearrangement links TRBV5-4 to TRBJ1-2; 8 bases match TRBD1. In germline, CDR1 is SGHNT, CDR2 YYREEE (reference sequence). J gave up 6 bases and V 2 bases, and 6 bases lay outside the gene matches. The CDR3 runs to 14 residues. The CDR3 nucleotides read TGTGCCAGCAGCTTAAAGGACAGGGAACATGGCTACACCTTC. This codes for CASSLKDREHGYTF.

The genes are TRBV6-5 and TRBJ2-7, with 13 bases fitting TRBD2. This CDR3 has 15 amino acids. CDR1 and CDR2 from the germline V gene are MNHEY and SVGAGI. V was pared by 5 bases and J by 4 bases, with 5 bases of the junction left unmatched. CDR3 loop: CASSRTSGSRYEQYF. CDR3 DNA: TGTGCCAGCAGTCGGACTAGCGGGAGCAGGTACGAGCAGTACTTC.